The 12 T cell receptor beta chains in this list originate from one sample, sequenced in a study of post-analysis software for immune sequencing data. Sequencing libraries made from TCR beta cDNA carried unique molecular identifiers. TCRdb used MiXCR to reprocess the PCR reads, holding one entry per CDR3 protein. Seen here are around 150,000 distinct CDR3 sequences, under 40% observed once, and the top ten hold 25% to 30%. The sequencing here drew on blood, taken after autologous hematopoietic stem cell transplantation. The receptors were gathered from a girl aged 10-17 years with multiple sclerosis.

The rearrangement joins TRBV2 to TRBJ2-7; D might be TRBD2 (6 bases). CDR3 length equals 17 residues. In germline, CDR1 is SNHLY, CDR2 FYNNEI. The V gene lost 3 bases and the J gene lost 3 bases, with 21 bases spanning the gap. The CDR3: CASSESLDGSYSYEQYF. As DNA, the CDR3 is TGTGCCAGCAGTGAGTCTTTGGACGGGAGTTATAGCTACGAGCAGTACTTC.

The V gene is TRBV7-2, the J gene TRBJ2-7, with D possibly being TRBD1 (5 bases). Trimming took 4 bases from V and 0 from J, leaving 7 bases between them. From germline, CDR1 is SGHTA and CDR2 FQGNSA. This CDR3 spans 13 amino acids. CDR3 in DNA: TGTGCCAGCAGCTACAGGAGCTCCTACGAGCAGTACTTC. Translation: CASSYRSSYEQYF.

This clonotype was seen only a few times. V usage is TRBV29-1 and J usage is TRBJ1-1; a weak D match, TRBD1 (5 bases). Trimming stripped 2 bases from V and 6 bases from J, with 19 bases between. CDR1 is SQVTM, CDR2 ANQGSEA, per germline. This CDR3 has 15 residues. This CDR3 is CSVELRGSLTAEAFF. CDR3 coding DNA: TGCAGCGTTGAATTGCGGGGCAGCCTAACGGCTGAAGCTTTCTTT.

This chain uses TRBV7-2 with TRBJ2-7; 7 positions agree with TRBD2. The V gene end was trimmed by 5 bases and the J gene end by 0 bases; junction bases not matched to a gene: 7. This CDR3 spans 15 amino acids. CDR1 is SGHTA and CDR2 is FQGNSA in the germline V gene. CDR3 sequence reads: CASSRSGSYSYEQYF. In DNA form, the CDR3 reads TGTGCCAGCAGCCGTAGCGGGTCATACTCCTACGAGCAGTACTTC.

As concerns this clonotype: At one end the junction does not follow the germline gene, possibly because of a read error. V is TRBV5-1 and J is TRBJ2-5; D is unresolved. CDR1 and CDR2 (germline): SGHRS, YFSETQ. The CDR3 consists of 14 residues. DNA for the CDR3: TGCGCCAACAGCTTCGGCATGTGGGAAGAGACCCAGTACTTC. This codes for CANSFGMWEETQYF.

Here the CDR3 reads CASSKQGATGANVLTF. The CDR3 nucleotides are TGTGCCAGCAGTAAACAGGGGGCTACTGGGGCCAACGTCCTGACTTTC. This chain links TRBV6-6 with TRBJ2-6, with 9 bases aligning to TRBD1. Germline V lookup: CDR1 MNHNY, CDR2 SVGAGI (reference sequence). The length of the CDR3 is 16 residues. Trimming cost V 5 bases and J 2 bases; bases outside gene matches: 4.

The V and J genes are TRBV29-1 and TRBJ2-7; a weak D match, TRBD1 (7 bases). The CDR3 totals 12 residues. From germline, CDR1 is SQVTM and CDR2 ANQGSEA. Trimming shortened V by 7 bases and J by 2 bases, and 12 bases separated the two germline ends. The CDR3 here is CSAAGQTYEQYF. In nucleotides, the CDR3 is TGCAGCGCGGCGGGACAGACCTACGAGCAGTACTTC.

The chain links TRBV2 to TRBJ2-1, with 11 bases matching TRBD2. Per the germline V gene, CDR1 is SNHLY and CDR2 is FYNNEI. The CDR3 runs 14 residues. Trimming at V came to 8 bases and at J to 8 bases, leaving 8 bases not matched to a gene. The CDR3 loop is CASPRTSGSDEQFF. CDR3 DNA: TGTGCCAGCCCGAGAACTAGCGGGAGTGATGAGCAGTTCTTC.

There are a few counts of this clonotype. V is TRBV20-1 and J is TRBJ2-5; 7 nucleotides align to TRBD2. J gave up 5 bases and V 4 bases, and 7 bases lay outside the gene matches. The CDR3 spans 13 residues. CDR1 and CDR2 (germline): DFQATT, SNEGSKA (reference sequence). CDR3: CSAISSGRETQYF. CDR3 nucleotide sequence: TGCAGTGCTATCTCTAGCGGCCGGGAGACCCAGTACTTC.

This clonotype was detected ten times or more. The chain joins TRBV24-1 to TRBJ2-3; perhaps TRBD2 as D (5 bases). V lost 7 bases and J 2 bases, leaving 9 bases between the germline ends. The CDR3 has 13 amino acids. The germline CDR1 and CDR2 sequences are KGHDR and SFDVKD. This CDR3 is CATRDLVTDTQYF. The DNA for the CDR3 is TGTGCCACCAGGGACTTAGTCACAGATACGCAGTATTTT.

The chain uses TRBV24-1 and TRBJ2-7, with D unclear. V shed 3 bases and J shed 0 bases, with 8 bases lying between them. The CDR3 is 14 residues long. CDR1 is KGHDR, CDR2 SFDVKD, per germline. The CDR3 DNA reads TGTGCCACCAGTGATAGGGATACCTCCTACGAGCAGTACTTC. It codes for CATSDRDTSYEQYF.

This rearrangement joins TRBV20-1 to TRBJ2-7, with TRBD2 identical over 12 bases. The length of the CDR3 is 16 residues. Per germline, CDR1 DFQATT and CDR2 SNEGSKA (reference sequence). Trimming at V came to 0 bases and at J to 5 bases, leaving 8 bases not matched to a gene. This chain's CDR3 is CSARDLAGGHSDEQYF. In DNA, the CDR3 is TGCAGTGCTAGAGATCTAGCGGGAGGGCACTCGGACGAGCAGTACTTC.